This T cell receptor (beta chain) stems from a study of cytomegalovirus exposure and HLA in healthy donors. General study points: Per a later analysis, HLA-associated TCR beta chains showed more clonal expansion than other, equally common TCR beta chains. The study designated 150 to 200 TCR beta chains cytomegalovirus-associated. As confirmed in vitro, three CMV-associated chains were specific for CMV antigens.

Primers included in the PCR were 60 Vbeta and 13 Jbeta primers. TCRdb's copy holds only in-frame clones and misses some; the assay was immunoSEQ multiplex PCR. The table lists 150,000 to 200,000 clones, 80% to 90% of them singletons. With regard to this clone: The antigen is undetermined.

This receptor was taken from a man aged 35-49 years in good health and CMV-seropositive. The source material was PBMCs.

CDR3 in amino acids: CASSRTGLEAYEQYF. CDR3 coding DNA: TGTGCCAGCAGCCGGACGGGATTAGAAGCCTACGAGCAGTACTTC. This chain connects TRBV13 to TRBJ2-7; possible D gene TRBD2, 5 bases. CDR3 length equals 15 residues. Germline values: CDR1 PRHDT, CDR2 FYEKMQ (reference sequence). The V and J ends lost 5 bases and 2 bases respectively, with 16 bases between them.